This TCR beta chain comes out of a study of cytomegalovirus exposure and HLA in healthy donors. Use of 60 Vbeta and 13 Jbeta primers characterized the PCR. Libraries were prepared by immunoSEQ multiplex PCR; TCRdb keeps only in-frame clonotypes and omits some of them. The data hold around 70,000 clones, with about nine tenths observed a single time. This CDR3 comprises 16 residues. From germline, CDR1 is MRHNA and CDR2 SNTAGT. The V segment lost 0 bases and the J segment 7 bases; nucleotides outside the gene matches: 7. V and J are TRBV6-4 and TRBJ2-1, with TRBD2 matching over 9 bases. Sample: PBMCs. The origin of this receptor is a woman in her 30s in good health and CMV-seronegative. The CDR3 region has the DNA TGTGCCAGCAGTGACTCGGCTAGCGGGAAGTGGAATGAGCAGTTCTTC. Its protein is CASSDSASGKWNEQFF.